These 6 T cell receptor beta chains came from one sample sequenced in a study of response to subunit inactivated influenza vaccine. TCRdb used MiXCR to reprocess the RT-PCR reads, holding one entry per CDR3 protein. The sample includes some 200,000 distinct CDR3 sequences, 12% of them seen just once. These data are also associated with another study on T cells expressing NK-cell markers. From that second work: 5'RACE template switching with UMIs produced the TCR beta cDNA.

Sequencing was performed on CD8+ T cells sorted from PBMCs, taken 11 to 12 days after vaccination. The receptor source for this set is a man aged 50 or older who received an inactivated influenza vaccine.

This clonotype was counted at least ten times. At one boundary the junction diverges from the germline segment, which might be a read error. V and J are TRBV7-7 and TRBJ2-4; 8 nucleotides agree with TRBD1. Germline CDR1 is SSHAT and CDR2 is FNYEAQ (reference sequence). The CDR3 extends over 14 amino acids. CDR3 residues: CASSSDRGPTPAHF. CDR3 DNA: TGTGCCAGCAGCTCTGACAGGGGTCCCACTCCTGCGCACTTC.

This clonotype was seen at least ten times. The chain combines TRBV29-1 with TRBJ2-5; D unresolved. Germline V gene sequence: CDR1 SQVTM, CDR2 ANQGSEA. V lost 5 bases and J lost 3, with 10 bases in between. This CDR3 is 12 amino acids long. CDR3 sequence reads: CSVMLGEETQYF. CDR3 in DNA: TGCAGCGTTATGCTTGGGGAAGAGACCCAGTACTTC.

This clonotype has a handful of counts. The chain combines TRBV4-3 with TRBJ2-1; the match to TRBD2 covers 15 bases. This CDR3 has 17 amino acids. CDR1 LGHNA and CDR2 YSLEER come from the germline V gene. V dropped 0 bases and J dropped 8; count of bases not matched to a gene: 5. CDR3 loop: CASSQDEGLAGGDEQFF. The CDR3 nucleotides are TGCGCCAGCAGCCAAGACGAAGGACTAGCGGGAGGGGATGAGCAGTTCTTC.

Remarks on this clonotype: One end of the junction is discordant with germline, which a read error may explain. This chain links TRBV6-1 with TRBJ1-4; no clear D. From germline, CDR1 is MNHNS and CDR2 SASEGT. The CDR3 loop spans 13 amino acids. The CDR3 here is CAGSPAWDEKLFF. The CDR3 coding sequence is TGTGCCGGCAGTCCAGCTTGGGATGAAAAACTGTTTTTT.

The chain couples TRBV20-1 to TRBJ2-5, with D hard to call. CDR1 is DFQATT and CDR2 is SNEGSKA in the germline V gene (reference sequence). The CDR3 is 10 amino acids. Deletions cut 4 bases from V and 7 bases from J, with 7 bases between. The CDR3 reads CSATSGTQYF. The CDR3 nucleotides read TGCAGTGCTACCTCGGGGACCCAGTACTTC.

This chain uses TRBV12-3 or TRBV12-4 with TRBJ1-1; 8 bases agree with TRBD1. V lost 4 bases and J lost 1; bases outside the gene matches: 5. This CDR3 has 15 amino acids. The chain's CDR3 is CASSSWTGSNTEAFF. CDR3 nucleotide sequence: TGTGCCAGCAGTTCCTGGACAGGGTCGAACACTGAAGCTTTCTTT.